A selection of T cell receptor beta chains follows, all from one sample in a study of cytomegalovirus exposure and HLA in healthy donors. The protocol was immunoSEQ multiplex PCR, while the TCRdb copy is restricted to in-frame clones and leaves out a portion. The sample table sets out 150,000 or so clones. Sequencing used PBMCs. Every receptor here comes from a man between 25 and 39 years old in good health and CMV-seronegative. Each CDR3 is given with its conserved first and last residue. A D gene is named only where the DNA matches it firmly.

V	J	D	DNA	CDR3
TRBV10-3	TRBJ1-1	NA	TGTGCCATCTCTTTACGGGATGAAGCTGAAGCTTTCTTT	CAISLRDEAEAFF
TRBV6-6	TRBJ1-5	TRBD1	TGTGCCAGCAGTTACCCGGGGCAGGCAGGGGGTAAGCCCCAGCATTTT	CASSYPGQAGGKPQHF
TRBV4-1	TRBJ2-5	TRBD2	TGCGCCAGCAGCCAAGATCTCCGGGAGGGCGATAAAGAGACCCAGTACTTC	CASSQDLREGDKETQYF
TRBV7-2	TRBJ2-3	NA	TGTGCCAGCAGCTTTATAGCGGAGGGGTCGCAGTATTTT	CASSFIAEGSQYF
TRBV6-5	TRBJ2-5	NA	TGTGCCAGCAGGAGATACCTCGAAGTGGAGACCCAGTACTTC	CASRRYLEVETQYF
TRBV9	TRBJ1-1	TRBD1	TGTGCCAGCAGCGCCCAGGGGGGTGAAGCTTTCTTT	CASSAQGGEAFF
TRBV27	TRBJ1-5	TRBD1	TGTGCCAGCAGAACTAGGACAGGGGCGAACAATCAGCCCCAGCATTTT	CASRTRTGANNQPQHF
TRBV5-4	TRBJ2-3	NA	TGTGCCAGCAGCTTGGGAGGGTCAGATACGCAGTATTTT	CASSLGGSDTQYF
TRBV9	TRBJ2-5	TRBD1	TGTGCCAGCAGCCCTAGGGGACAGGGCCAAGAGACCCAGTACTTC	CASSPRGQGQETQYF
TRBV21-1	TRBJ1-5	NA	TGTGCCAGCAGTCCGAGGGGGGACAGGGTGCCGCGTCAGCCCCAGCATTTT	CASSPRGDRVPRQPQHF
TRBV15	TRBJ1-1	NA	TGTGCCACCAGCAGAGTCGCGGGGAACACTGAAGCTTTCTTT	CATSRVAGNTEAFF
TRBV6-6	TRBJ1-1	NA	TGTGCCAGCAGTTGGAGTACTGAAGCTTTCTTT	CASSWSTEAFF
TRBV2	TRBJ2-2	TRBD2	TGTGCCAGCAGTTACGGGAGGGACACCGGGGAGCTGTTTTTT	CASSYGRDTGELFF
TRBV10-3	TRBJ1-2	NA	TGTGCCATCATGGAGGGGCACAACTATGGCTACACCTTC	CAIMEGHNYGYTF
TRBV6-1	TRBJ1-1	TRBD1	TGTGCCGGCAGGCGGACAGGGATGGGCGCTTTCTTT	CAGRRTGMGAFF
TRBV7-2	TRBJ2-5	NA	TGTGCCAGCAGGAACAGGGCATCGGTGGAGACCCAGTACTTC	CASRNRASVETQYF
TRBV5-8	TRBJ2-3	NA	TGTGCCAGCAGCCAGGGACTGTTCACAGATACGCAGTATTTT	CASSQGLFTDTQYF
TRBV5-1	TRBJ2-1	NA	TGCGCCAGCAGCTTGGGTACCGGAGGCAATGAGCAGTTCTTC	CASSLGTGGNEQFF
TRBV7-2	TRBJ2-5	NA	TGTGCCAGCAGCCCCCAAGGGGTCGGGGAGACCCAGTACTTC	CASSPQGVGETQYF
TRBV7-9	TRBJ2-1	TRBD1	TGTGCCAGCACCTCCGCAGGGGGCGCTAACTATGAGCAGTTCTTC	CASTSAGGANYEQFF
TRBV7-9	TRBJ1-1	NA	TGTGCCAGCAGCCTTGGACAGAACACTGAAGCTTTCTTT	CASSLGQNTEAFF
TRBV6-1	TRBJ1-1	TRBD1	TGTGCCAGCAGTGAACAGGGGGGAGGTAACACTGAAGCTTTCTTT	CASSEQGGGNTEAFF
TRBV4-3	TRBJ1-2	TRBD1	TGCGCCAGCAGCCAGGGCCCACCTGGGACAGGGTTCGACACCTTC	CASSQGPPGTGFDTF
TRBV7-9	TRBJ2-1	TRBD2	TGTGCCAGCAGCCCACAAAGCGGGAGCTCCTACAATGAGCAGTTCTTC	CASSPQSGSSYNEQFF
TRBV11-2	TRBJ2-5	TRBD1	TGTGCCAGCAGCTCCCAAGGGGGCGGGGAGACCCAGTACTTC	CASSSQGGGETQYF
TRBV14	TRBJ2-2	NA	TGTGCCAGCAGGAAAGGTAGAGGGAACACCGGGGAGCTGTTTTTT	CASRKGRGNTGELFF
TRBV18	TRBJ1-1	TRBD1	TGTGCCAGCTCACCACCGGGACAGGGAGGGAGAGCTGAAGCTTTCTTT	CASSPPGQGGRAEAFF
TRBV5-1	TRBJ1-2	NA	TGCGCCAGCAGCTTGGACATTTCCTATGGCTACACCTTC	CASSLDISYGYTF
TRBV7-9	TRBJ2-6	NA	TGTGCCAGCAGCTTAAGACAGGTCTCTGGGGCCAACGTCCTGACTTTC	CASSLRQVSGANVLTF
TRBV28	TRBJ1-4	NA	TGTGCCAGCAGTCCAATTGGGGGGGTTAGTTGGGTTCAGGAAAAACTGTTTTTT	CASSPIGGVSWVQEKLFF
TRBV6-6	TRBJ1-2	TRBD1	TGTGCCAGCAGGTCAGGGGGCGCTTATGGCTACACCTTC	CASRSGGAYGYTF
TRBV28	TRBJ2-2	TRBD2	TGTGCCAGATTACCCGGGACTAGCGGGAGGGGGGACGGGGAGCTGTTTTTT	CARLPGTSGRGDGELFF